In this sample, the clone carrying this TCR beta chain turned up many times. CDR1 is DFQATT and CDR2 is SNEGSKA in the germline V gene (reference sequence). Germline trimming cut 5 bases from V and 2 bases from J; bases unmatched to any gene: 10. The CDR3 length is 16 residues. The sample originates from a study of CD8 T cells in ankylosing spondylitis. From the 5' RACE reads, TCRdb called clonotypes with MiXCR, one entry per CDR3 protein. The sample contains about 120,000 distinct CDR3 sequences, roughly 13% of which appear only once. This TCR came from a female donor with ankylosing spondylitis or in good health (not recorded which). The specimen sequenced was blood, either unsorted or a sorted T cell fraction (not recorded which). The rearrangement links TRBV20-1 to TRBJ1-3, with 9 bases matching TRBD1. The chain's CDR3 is CSAGNRDRDTGNTIYF. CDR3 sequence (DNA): TGCAGTGCTGGAAACCGGGACAGGGACACTGGAAACACCATATATTTT.